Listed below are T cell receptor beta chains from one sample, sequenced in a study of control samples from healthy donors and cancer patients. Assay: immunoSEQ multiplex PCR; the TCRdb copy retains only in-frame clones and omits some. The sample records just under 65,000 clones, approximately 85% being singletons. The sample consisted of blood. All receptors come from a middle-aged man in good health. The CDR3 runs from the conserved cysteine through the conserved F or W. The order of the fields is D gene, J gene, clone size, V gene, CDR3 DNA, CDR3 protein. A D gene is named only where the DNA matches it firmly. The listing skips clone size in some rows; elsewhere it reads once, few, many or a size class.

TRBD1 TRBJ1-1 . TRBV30 TGTGCCTGGAGTGTGGACAGGGGCACTGAAGCTTTCTTT CAWSVDRGTEAFF
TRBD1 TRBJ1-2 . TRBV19 TGTGCCAGTAGTATCGCGAGGGACAGGGCCTATGGCTACACCTTC CASSIARDRAYGYTF
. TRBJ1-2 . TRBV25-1 TGTGCCAGCAGTGAAAGGGGCGACGTTGGCTACACCTTC CASSERGDVGYTF
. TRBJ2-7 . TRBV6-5 TGTGCCAGCAGGGATACTGGAAGAGTCTACGAGCAGTACTTC CASRDTGRVYEQYF
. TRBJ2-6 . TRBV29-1 TGCAGCGTTCCTGACGGCCTCTCTGGGGCCAACGTCCTGACTTTC CSVPDGLSGANVLTF
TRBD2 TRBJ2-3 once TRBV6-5 TGTGCCAGCAGACCCGGGAGCGGGGGGCGAGATACGCAGTATTTT CASRPGSGGRDTQYF
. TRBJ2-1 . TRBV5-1 TGCGCCAGCAGCCTGCGGCAGGGTGCCGATGAGCAGTTCTTC CASSLRQGADEQFF
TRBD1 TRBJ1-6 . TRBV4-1 TGCGCCAGCAGCCCAGGACAGGGGGGGAATAATTCACCCCTCCACTTT CASSPGQGGNNSPLHF
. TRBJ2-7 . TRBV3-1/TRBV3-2 TGTGCCAGCAGCCAAGCTATCTTCCTTGAGCAGTACTTC CASSQAIFLEQYF
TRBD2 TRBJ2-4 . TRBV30 TGTGCCTGGAGTGTACTGAATAGCGGGGTAAACATTCAGTACTTC CAWSVLNSGVNIQYF
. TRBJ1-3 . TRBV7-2 TGTGCCAGCAGTAACAGGGCCGCTGGAAACACCATATATTTT CASSNRAAGNTIYF
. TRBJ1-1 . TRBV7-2 TGTGCCAGCAGCTTATCGTCGGGGGACACTGAAGCTTTCTTT CASSLSSGDTEAFF
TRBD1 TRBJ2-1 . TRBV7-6 TGTGCCAGCAGCCAGGGACAGTACAATGAGCAGTTCTTC CASSQGQYNEQFF
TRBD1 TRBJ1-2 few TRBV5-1 TGCGCCAGCAGCTTGGAGGGACAGGGAACCGATGGCTACACCTTC CASSLEGQGTDGYTF
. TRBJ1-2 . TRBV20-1 TGCAGTGCTAGTAACGGCCGGTGGGGCAACTATGGCTACACCTTC CSASNGRWGNYGYTF
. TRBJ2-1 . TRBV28 TGTGCCAGCAGTTTGGATCGGACTATATCAGAGCAGTTCTTC CASSLDRTISEQFF
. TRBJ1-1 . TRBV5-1 TGCGCCAGCACGGACAGCCCAGCCATTGAAGCTTTCTTT CASTDSPAIEAFF
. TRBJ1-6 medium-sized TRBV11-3 TGTGCCAGCAGCCAGGGTGATTCACCCCTCCACTTT CASSQGDSPLHF
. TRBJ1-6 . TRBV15 TGTGCCACCAGCAGTCGGACAGTGGATAATTCACCCCTCCACTTT CATSSRTVDNSPLHF
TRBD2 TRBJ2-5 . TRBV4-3 TGCGCCAGCAGCCTTGGACTAGCGGGAGCTTCCAAGACCCAGTACTTC CASSLGLAGASKTQYF
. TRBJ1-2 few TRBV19 TGTGCCAGTAGTATACCTTACTATGGCTACACCTTC CASSIPYYGYTF
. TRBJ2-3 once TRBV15 TGTGCCACCAGCAGAGATCGGGCGACAGGCCTAAGCACAGATACGCAGTATTTT CATSRDRATGLSTDTQYF
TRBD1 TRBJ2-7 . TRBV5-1 TGCGCCAGCAGCCTAGGGACAGGGAGGACCTACGAGCAGTACTTC CASSLGTGRTYEQYF
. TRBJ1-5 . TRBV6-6 TGTGCCAGCAGTCAGACAACACCGGGACCGAAACTGAATCAGCCCCAGCATTTT CASSQTTPGPKLNQPQHF
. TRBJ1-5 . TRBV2 TGTGCCAGCAGTGAATATACGGATCAGCCCCAGCATTTT CASSEYTDQPQHF
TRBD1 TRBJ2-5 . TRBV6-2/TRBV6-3 TGTGCCAGCAGCCGACAAGACAGGGCAGAAGAGACCCAGTACTTC CASSRQDRAEETQYF
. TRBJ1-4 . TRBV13 TGTGCCAGCACCCCCTCCGGATCGGGTCGTGGGGAAAAACTGTTTTTT CASTPSGSGRGEKLFF
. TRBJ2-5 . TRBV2 TGTGCCAGCAGGGACATCCAAGAGACCCAGTACTTC CASRDIQETQYF